Given below is one T cell receptor (beta chain) in context. Libraries were prepared by immunoSEQ multiplex PCR; TCRdb keeps only in-frame clonotypes and omits some of them. The sample lists 80,000 to 90,000 clones, around 96% seen once, with roughly 0.78% in the top ten. The CDR3 loop spans 15 amino acids. Trimming took off 0 bases at V and 6 bases at J, with 15 bases between the two ends. Germline V gene sequence: CDR1 SGHRS, CDR2 YFSETQ. The sample originates from a study of cytomegalovirus exposure and HLA in healthy donors. This sequence joins TRBV5-1 and TRBJ1-1; D might be TRBD1 (5 bases). Sequencing was done on a sample of PBMCs. This receptor was obtained from a man aged 18 to 29 in good health and CMV-seronegative. The CDR3 is CASSLVWGASSEAFF. In DNA form, the CDR3 reads TGCGCCAGCAGCTTGGTCTGGGGCGCTTCGTCTGAAGCTTTCTTT.